Following are 14 T cell receptor beta chains from one sample sequenced in a study of blood T cell repertoires in COVID-19. TCRdb's table, derived via immunoSEQ multiplex PCR, lists solely in-frame clones and lacks some. This table holds 53,000 or so clones, 78% found once. The sequenced sample consisted of peripheral blood. These receptors all stem from a human donor with active or convalescent COVID-19. The donor label of this sample is uncertain.

In its sample, this clone was seen a few times. The chain joins TRBV24-1 to TRBJ1-5; 10 nucleotides match TRBD1. The CDR3 covers 15 residues. The trim removed 6 bases at V and 4 bases at J, leaving 5 bases unmatched. The germline gives CDR1 KGHDR, CDR2 SFDVKD. The DNA of the CDR3 is TGTGCCACCAGTACCGGGACAGGGGTAAATCAGCCCCAGCATTTT. As protein: CATSTGTGVNQPQHF.

V is TRBV12-5 and J is TRBJ2-3; 11 bases map to TRBD2. After removal of 1 base from V and 5 bases from J, the junction contained 2 bases not matched to a gene. Germline CDR1 reads LGHNT; CDR2 reads FRNRAP. The length of the CDR3 is 15 residues. DNA of the CDR3: TGTGCTAGTGGTTTGGGACTAGCGGGAATAGATACGCAGTATTTT. This translates into CASGLGLAGIDTQYF.

This chain connects TRBV5-1 to TRBJ2-1; 9 bases match TRBD2. The CDR3 sequence is 15 residues long. V gave up 1 base and J gave up 10 bases; unmatched junction bases: 9. Germline CDR1 is SGHRS and CDR2 is YFSETQ. The CDR3 nucleotides read TGCGCCAGCAGCTTGAAGTCTAGCGGGATTTACGAGCAGTTCTTC. Translated, it gives CASSLKSSGIYEQFF.

With respect to this clone: Within the sample, other DNA sequences also encode this same CDR3. This chain joins TRBV5-6 and TRBJ2-7; 9 bases agree with TRBD1. The CDR3 is 15 amino acids. Germline V CDR1 and CDR2: SGHDT, YYEEEE. The V segment lost 2 bases and the J segment 0 bases; nucleotides outside the gene matches: 3. The CDR3, as DNA: TGTGCCAGCAGCTTAGGGGACAGGGTCTCCTACGAGCAGTACTTC. Encoded protein: CASSLGDRVSYEQYF.

V gene TRBV18 combines with J gene TRBJ1-5; 7 nucleotides agree with TRBD1. This CDR3 is built from 15 residues. Germline trimming cut 2 bases from V and 6 bases from J; bases unmatched to any gene: 7. Germline V CDR1 and CDR2: KGHSH, LQKENI. The chain's CDR3 is CASSPDRVGGQPQHF. CDR3 DNA: TGTGCCAGCTCACCAGACAGGGTAGGGGGTCAGCCCCAGCATTTT.

This sequence joins TRBV10-3 and TRBJ2-1; D is ambiguous. V lost 2 bases, J lost 7 bases, and 15 bases lay in between. The germline V gene has CDR1 ENHRY and CDR2 SYGVKD. The CDR3 totals 15 residues. The CDR3 bases are TGTGCCATCAGTGAGCCCTTAGCCGTCGTTAATGAGCAGTTCTTC. Encoded protein: CAISEPLAVVNEQFF.

This rearrangement joins TRBV2 to TRBJ2-3, with a possible D match to TRBD2 (6 bases). Trimming cost V 7 bases and J 3 bases, with 20 bases left between them. This CDR3 has 16 amino acids. Per germline, CDR1 SNHLY and CDR2 FYNNEI. The CDR3 coding sequence is TGTGCCAGCACCATGGGCCGGGAGAGGCATACAGATACGCAGTATTTT. Translated, it gives CASTMGRERHTDTQYF.

The chain links TRBV20-1 to TRBJ1-1; D perhaps matches TRBD1 (6 bases). Germline CDR1 DFQATT, CDR2 SNEGSKA (reference sequence). Trimming removed 6 bases from V and 3 bases from J, with 8 bases in between. The CDR3 length is 11 residues. The CDR3 spells CSATGHTEAFF. CDR3 coding DNA: TGCAGTGCCACAGGGCACACTGAAGCTTTCTTT.

This clone is a singleton in its sample. This chain links TRBV19 with TRBJ1-2, with D tentatively TRBD1 (6 bases). Trimming shortened V by 3 bases and J by 3 bases, and 11 bases separated the two germline ends. Germline assignment: CDR1 LNHDA and CDR2 SQIVND (reference sequence). The CDR3 has 14 amino acids. The CDR3 loop is CASSMLDRYYGYTF. The CDR3, as DNA: TGTGCCAGTAGTATGTTGGACAGATACTATGGCTACACCTTC.

This chain joins TRBV24-1 and TRBJ1-4; D uncertain. The germline V gene encodes CDR1 KGHDR and CDR2 SFDVKD. V lost 3 bases and J 8 bases, leaving 9 bases between the germline ends. The CDR3 totals 13 residues. The CDR3 sequence is CATSDPLVEKLFF. The CDR3 coding sequence is TGTGCCACCAGTGATCCCCTAGTGGAAAAACTGTTTTTT.

The rearrangement links TRBV4-1 to TRBJ2-3; 8 nucleotides line up with TRBD1. Trimming took 3 bases from V and 5 from J; bases not matched to a gene: 10. The germline gives CDR1 MGHRA, CDR2 YSYEKL. The CDR3 spans 16 residues. Here the CDR3 DNA reads TGCGCCAGCAGCCAGATAGCCGGACAGGGATTAGATACGCAGTATTTT. It encodes CASSQIAGQGLDTQYF.

This chain links TRBV28 with TRBJ1-5; D ambiguous. The CDR3 is 16 amino acids. Germline CDR1 and CDR2: MDHEN and SYDVKM. Trimming cost V 2 bases and J 1 base, with 12 bases left between them. CDR3 protein: CASSLRPGRSNQPQHF. The CDR3 DNA reads as TGTGCCAGCAGTTTAAGGCCAGGAAGAAGCAATCAGCCCCAGCATTTT. Using reference TRBV28 and TRBJ1-5 for the parts outside the CDR3, the full variable domain is DVKVTQSSRYLVKRTGEKVFLECVQDMDHENMFWYRQDPGLGLRLIYFSYDVKMKEKGDIPEGYSVSREKKERFSLILESASTNQTSMYLCASSLRPGRSNQPQHFGDGTRLSIL.

This chain connects TRBV7-9 to TRBJ2-7; TRBD2 aligns across 9 bases. The CDR3 extends over 15 amino acids. V dropped 2 bases and J dropped 7; count of bases not matched to a gene: 9. Germline values: CDR1 SEHNR, CDR2 FQNEAQ (reference sequence). The CDR3 is CASSLMGRAGGEQYF. CDR3 bases: TGTGCCAGCAGCTTAATGGGCCGTGCGGGAGGGGAGCAGTACTTC.

This clone was observed a handful of times. This chain links TRBV12-5 with TRBJ2-5, with a weak D call TRBD2 (5 bases). Trimming cost V 1 base and J 4 bases, with 7 bases left between them. The V gene's germline CDR1 is LGHNT and CDR2 FRNRAP. This CDR3 has 13 residues. The CDR3 loop reads CASGLGAGETQYF. CDR3 DNA sequence: TGTGCTAGTGGTTTGGGGGCGGGAGAGACCCAGTACTTC.